Described below is a single T cell receptor beta chain sequence and its context. A clone one base away is much larger, so this may be a read error. For the second PCR, which ran for roughly 7 to 11 cycles, a sample-barcoded 5' primer and a J-beta primer mix were used. TCRdb used MiXCR to reprocess the 5' RACE reads, holding one entry per CDR3 protein. This sample yields just under 900,000 distinct CDR3 sequences, of which about 30% are seen a single time; 17% belongs to the top ten. This CDR3 has 14 amino acids. CDR1 SGHTA and CDR2 FQGNSA come from the germline V gene. The sample originates from a study of blood T cells in healthy people across ages.

This chain joins TRBV7-2 and TRBJ2-1; D not certain. The last part of the DNA fits TRBJ2-7 better; the J call may be wrong. The receptor was derived from a woman of 80 years or more in good health. The sequenced sample was blood. The CDR3 nucleotides read TGTGCCAGCAGGCCCACCTCGGGCTACAATGAGCAGTACTTC. Translation: CASRPTSGYNEQYF.